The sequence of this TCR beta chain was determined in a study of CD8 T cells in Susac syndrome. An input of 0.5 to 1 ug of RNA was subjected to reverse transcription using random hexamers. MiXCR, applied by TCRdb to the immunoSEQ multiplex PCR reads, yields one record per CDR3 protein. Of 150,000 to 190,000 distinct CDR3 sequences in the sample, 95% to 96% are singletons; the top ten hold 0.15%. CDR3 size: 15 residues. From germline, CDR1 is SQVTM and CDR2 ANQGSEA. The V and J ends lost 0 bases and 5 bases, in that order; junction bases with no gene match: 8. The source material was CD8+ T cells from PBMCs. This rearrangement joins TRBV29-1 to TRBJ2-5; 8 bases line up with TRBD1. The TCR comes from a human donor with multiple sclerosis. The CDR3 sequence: CSVEEGRGREETQYF. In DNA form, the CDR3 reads TGCAGCGTTGAAGAGGGCAGGGGGCGAGAGGAGACCCAGTACTTC.